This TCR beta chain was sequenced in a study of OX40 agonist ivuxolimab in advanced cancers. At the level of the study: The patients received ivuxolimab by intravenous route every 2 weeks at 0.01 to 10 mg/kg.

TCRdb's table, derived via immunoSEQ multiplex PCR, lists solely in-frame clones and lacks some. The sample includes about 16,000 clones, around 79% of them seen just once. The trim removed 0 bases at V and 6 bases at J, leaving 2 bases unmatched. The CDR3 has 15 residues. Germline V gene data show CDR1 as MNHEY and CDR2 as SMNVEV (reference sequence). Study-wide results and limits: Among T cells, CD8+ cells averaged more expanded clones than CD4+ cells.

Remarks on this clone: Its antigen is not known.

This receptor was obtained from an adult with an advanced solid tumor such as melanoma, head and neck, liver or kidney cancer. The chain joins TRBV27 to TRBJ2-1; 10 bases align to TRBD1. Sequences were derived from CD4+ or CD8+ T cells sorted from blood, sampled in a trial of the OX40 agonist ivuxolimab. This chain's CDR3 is CASSLSWTGGNEQFF. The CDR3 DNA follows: TGTGCCAGCAGTTTATCCTGGACAGGGGGCAATGAGCAGTTCTTC.